The TCR beta chain under discussion was sequenced for a study of neurological immune-mediated disorders. Healthy controls comprised blood bank volunteers in Maryland, USA. The authors produced cDNA by 5'RACE using 10-nucleotide random UMIs. TCRdb ran MiXCR on the 5' RACE reads and lists one entry per CDR3 protein. Of approximately 40,000 distinct CDR3 sequences in the sample, more than 9.5% were seen once. Germline-derived CDR1 and CDR2 are MNHEY and SVGAGI. The V gene end was trimmed by 0 bases and the J gene end by 0 bases; junction bases not matched to a gene: 6. The CDR3 covers 17 residues. This clonotype was obtained from a female donor in good health. Sample: PBMCs. The V and J genes are TRBV6-5 and TRBJ1-1, with 8 bases that match TRBD1. CDR3 amino acids: CASSYSSSGGLNTEAFF. For the CDR3, the DNA is TGTGCCAGCAGTTACTCGAGTTCAGGGGGCTTGAACACTGAAGCTTTCTTT.